A single sample gave rise to the 21 T cell receptor beta chains below, sequenced in a study of response to subunit inactivated influenza vaccine. One entry per CDR3 protein results from TCRdb running MiXCR on the RT-PCR reads. This table holds 500,000 to 750,000 distinct CDR3 sequences, around 13% found once. This material consisted of PBMCs from blood, taken 12 days after vaccination. These receptor sequences come from a man aged 50 to 60 who received an inactivated influenza vaccine.

The chain recombines TRBV5-1 with TRBJ2-5; the D gene is possibly TRBD2 (5 bases). There are 15 residues in the CDR3. Between the trimmed V and J ends, which lost 4 bases and 5 bases, there was a span of 18 bases. Germline loops: CDR1 SGHRS, CDR2 YFSETQ. The chain's CDR3 is CASSGSAAGFETQYF. CDR3 bases: TGCGCCAGCAGCGGGTCCGCCGCGGGTTTCGAGACCCAGTACTTC.

This clonotype has a count of ten or more. The V gene is TRBV5-1, the J gene TRBJ2-1, with D maybe TRBD1 (6 bases). The CDR3 loop spans 15 amino acids. Looked up from germline, CDR1 is SGHRS and CDR2 is YFSETQ. Trimming removed 2 bases from V and 0 bases from J, with 9 bases in between. As DNA, the CDR3 is TGCGCCAGCAGCTTTGGGACAACCTCCTACAATGAGCAGTTCTTC. As protein: CASSFGTTSYNEQFF.

This clonotype showed up many times. The V and J genes are TRBV28 and TRBJ1-2; a possible D gene is TRBD1 (6 bases). The germline V and J ends were trimmed by 3 bases and 8 bases, with 13 bases remaining between them. Germline assignment: CDR1 MDHEN and CDR2 SYDVKM. There are 13 residues in the CDR3. CDR3 nucleotide sequence: TGTGCCAGCAGTTTTCAAGGGGGAAGAGGCTACACCTTC. As protein: CASSFQGGRGYTF.

This clonotype was seen many times. This chain links TRBV7-8 with TRBJ2-7; tentative D call: TRBD2 (7 bases). The ends were cut back, 3 bases at V and 5 bases at J, with 17 bases in the middle. The CDR3 spans 15 residues. Germline values: CDR1 SGHVS, CDR2 FQNEAQ. The CDR3 reads CASSFRGGGADEQYF. CDR3 bases: TGTGCCAGCAGCTTCCGGGGAGGGGGTGCGGACGAGCAGTACTTC.

The rearrangement links TRBV11-2 to TRBJ2-2, with D unclear. This CDR3 is built from 14 residues. Between the trimmed V and J ends, which lost 8 bases and 7 bases, there was a span of 17 bases. The germline V gene has CDR1 SGHAT and CDR2 FQNNGV. CDR3 nucleotides: TGTGCCAGCCTTTCCCCCAACAGCGACGGGGAGCTGTTTTTT. This gives the protein CASLSPNSDGELFF.

This clonotype was seen a single time. V usage is TRBV9 and J usage is TRBJ2-7, with TRBD2 identical over 7 bases. Germline assignment: CDR1 SGDLS and CDR2 YYNGEE. This CDR3 is built from 16 residues. The J segment lost 0 bases and the V segment lost 3 bases, leaving 9 bases of the junction unmatched. The CDR3 coding sequence is TGTGCCAGCAGCGCTGGGGCGGGAGTGGGCTCCTACGAGCAGTACTTC. Its translation: CASSAGAGVGSYEQYF.

This clonotype has only a few counts. This chain connects TRBV12-3 or TRBV12-4 to TRBJ1-6; weak D call: TRBD1 (5 bases). This CDR3 is built from 14 residues. Trimming removed 3 bases from V and 5 bases from J, with 8 bases in between. The CDR3 region has the DNA TGTGCCAGCAGTTTTTTAGGGGATAATTCACCCCTCCACTTT. Translating it yields CASSFLGDNSPLHF.

The gene calls are TRBV6-2 or TRBV6-3 and TRBJ1-5; a possible D gene is TRBD1 (6 bases). Germline CDR1 is MNHEY and CDR2 is SVGEGT. V was pared by 5 bases and J by 5 bases, with 10 bases between. This CDR3 has 13 amino acids. The DNA of the CDR3 is TGTGCCAGCAGTATTTGGACAGATCAGCCCCAGCATTTT. Translation: CASSIWTDQPQHF.

This clonotype appeared a few times. J is TRBJ2-1 and V is TRBV20-1, with 8 positions matching TRBD1. The CDR3 length is 13 residues. Per germline, CDR1 DFQATT and CDR2 SNEGSKA (reference sequence). V lost 6 bases, J lost 9 bases, and 10 bases stayed unmatched. The CDR3 region has the DNA TGCAGTGCGGAGCGAGGGACAGGCGGTGAGCAGTTCTTC. It is translated as CSAERGTGGEQFF.

As regards this clonotype: A much larger clone is a single base away; this may be a read error. The chain joins TRBV12-3 or TRBV12-4 to TRBJ2-5, with D hard to call. The CDR3 runs 14 residues. Trimming shortened V by 6 bases and J by 0 bases, and 11 bases separated the two germline ends. CDR3 nucleotides: TGTGCCAGCAGGTTCTCTGTGGACCAAGAGACCCAGTACTTC. Protein sequence: CASRFSVDQETQYF.

This clonotype has a count of ten or more. V and J are TRBV29-1 and TRBJ2-3; the D is unclear. This CDR3 has 13 amino acids. V was cut by 2 bases and J by 1 base, with 7 bases left in between. The V gene's germline CDR1 is SQVTM and CDR2 ANQGSEA. This CDR3 reads CSVESGGTDTQYF. For the CDR3, the DNA is TGCAGCGTTGAATCGGGCGGCACAGATACGCAGTATTTT.

V usage is TRBV15 and J usage is TRBJ2-7; 8 bases match TRBD1. Germline lookup yields CDR1 LNHNV and CDR2 YYDKDF (reference sequence). The CDR3 contains 16 residues. Trimming took 1 base from V and 0 from J; bases not matched to a gene: 5. CDR3 nucleotide sequence: TGTGCCACCAGCAGAGCAGGGGGCTTTAGCTCCTACGAGCAGTACTTC. Translating it yields CATSRAGGFSSYEQYF.

The J gene is TRBJ1-4, the V gene TRBV6-5; no definite D call. The germline V gene has CDR1 MNHEY and CDR2 SVGAGI. CDR3 size: 17 residues. Deletions cut 0 bases from V and 0 bases from J, with 11 bases between. The chain's CDR3 is CASSYSVGSATNEKLFF. CDR3 DNA: TGTGCCAGCAGTTACTCGGTCGGATCTGCAACTAATGAAAAACTGTTTTTT.

A few counts support this clonotype. This chain connects TRBV28 to TRBJ2-3; 7 positions match TRBD2. The CDR3 totals 18 residues. With 5 bases clipped from V and 0 bases from J, the junction kept 14 bases outside the gene matches. The V gene's germline CDR1 is MDHEN and CDR2 SYDVKM. The CDR3 sequence is CASSILRLSGTSTDTQYF. The CDR3 nucleotides are TGTGCCAGCAGTATCCTTAGACTAAGCGGGACTAGCACAGATACGCAGTATTTT.

The chain joins TRBV7-9 to TRBJ2-3; unclear D gene. Germline CDR1 and CDR2: SEHNR and FQNEAQ (reference sequence). The CDR3 extends over 14 amino acids. Trimming took 4 bases from V and 6 from J, leaving 14 bases between them. Here the CDR3 reads CASSSQFAGDTQYF. CDR3 coding DNA: TGTGCCAGCAGCTCCCAATTCGCTGGGGATACGCAGTATTTT.

A few counts support this clonotype. V and J are TRBV18 and TRBJ2-5; D is uncertain. The CDR3 sequence is 15 residues long. CDR1 is KGHSH, CDR2 LQKENI, per germline. With 4 bases removed from V and 4 bases from J, the gap between germline ends came to 16 bases. DNA for the CDR3: TGTGCCAGCTCACAAGCAACGCGTGGTCGAGAGACCCAGTACTTC. This encodes CASSQATRGRETQYF.

The CDR3 DNA sequence: TGTGCCAGCAGCTCCTACAACCAAGAGACCCAGTACTTC. Its protein product is CASSSYNQETQYF. V gene TRBV7-6 combines with J gene TRBJ2-5; D is uncertain. Germline CDR1 is SGHVS and CDR2 is FNYEAQ. V was cut by 4 bases and J by 0 bases, with 6 bases left in between. The CDR3 consists of 13 residues.

This clonotype was seen only a few times. J is TRBJ2-1 and V is TRBV27; TRBD2 aligns across 7 bases. The V segment lost 5 bases and the J segment 2 bases; nucleotides outside the gene matches: 3. Germline loops: CDR1 MNHEY, CDR2 SMNVEV (reference sequence). CDR3 size: 14 residues. In nucleotides, the CDR3 is TGTGCCAGCAGTGGAGGGACTACCTACAATGAGCAGTTCTTC. Residues: CASSGGTTYNEQFF.

Only a few counts were recorded for this clonotype. The chain recombines TRBV9 with TRBJ2-2, with D uncertain. Per germline, CDR1 SGDLS and CDR2 YYNGEE. This CDR3 has 14 amino acids. The V end was cut by 3 bases, the J end by 1 base, with 7 bases between. CDR3 amino acids: CASSARENTGELFF. The CDR3 nucleotides read TGTGCCAGCAGCGCAAGGGAGAACACCGGGGAGCTGTTTTTT.

The chain uses TRBV28 and TRBJ1-1, with a possible D match to TRBD1 (6 bases). The CDR3 length is 13 residues. Trimming shortened V by 6 bases and J by 3 bases, and 11 bases separated the two germline ends. Germline V gene data show CDR1 as MDHEN and CDR2 as SYDVKM. For the CDR3, the DNA is TGTGCCAGCAGGAGGGGGAGAGACACTGAAGCTTTCTTT. Residues: CASRRGRDTEAFF.

This clonotype turned up a few times. The rearrangement uses TRBV11-1 and TRBJ2-3, with TRBD2 matching over 7 bases. CDR1 is SGHAT and CDR2 is FQDESV in the germline V gene (reference sequence). This CDR3 region has 20 residues. J was trimmed by 0 bases and V by 5 bases; bases with no gene match: 20. In DNA form, the CDR3 reads TGTGCCAGCAGCCACCCTAACGCCTTAACTATAGCGGGTAGCACAGATACGCAGTATTTT. Translating gives CASSHPNALTIAGSTDTQYF.